The T cell receptor (beta chain) described here comes from a study of T cells in Graves' hyperthyroidism and ophthalmopathy. General study findings and limits: Most thyroid clonotypes expanded above 0.001 appeared in blood too. Before onset, ophthalmopathy was predicted by the model a median roughly 6.8 months earlier. Ophthalmopathy cases were set apart from stable hyperthyroidism by a 13 V-J model.

This clonotype was found many times. Its cognate antigen is unknown. Template material for amplifying TCR beta CDR3 regions consisted of RNA transcripts. RT-PCR in the first round (using the HTBI primer set) targeted the TCR CDR3. MiXCR, run by TCRdb on the multiplex PCR reads, gives a single entry per CDR3 protein. The sample includes 75,000 to 100,000 distinct CDR3 sequences, roughly 39% seen only once; the top ten take 10%. Germline CDR1 reads MNHEY; CDR2 reads SVGAGI. This CDR3 region has 16 residues. V lost 0 bases and J lost 4, with 15 bases in between. The TCR comes from a woman in her twenties or thirties with Graves' hyperthyroidism. The rearrangement uses TRBV6-5 and TRBJ1-2; perhaps TRBD1 as D (5 bases). The source material was peripheral blood or thyroid tissue (not recorded which). In DNA form, the CDR3 reads TGTGCCAGCAGTTACTCTCTCGGGGCCTCGGGCTATGGCTACACCTTC. Its protein product is CASSYSLGASGYGYTF.